This entry describes one TCR beta chain. What it recognizes is unknown. The sample originates from a study of OX40 agonist ivuxolimab in advanced cancers. Overall study context: An agonistic anti-OX40 (CD134) antibody, ivuxolimab, was used to treat the patients.

Produced via immunoSEQ multiplex PCR; TCRdb's table is partial and in-frame only. The repertoire holds around 76,000 clones, with roughly 89% as singletons. Study-level results: At doses 0.1 to 3.0 mg/kg, CD4+ and CD8+ clones expanded. The average count of expanded clones was higher among CD8+ T cells than among CD4+. The antigens recognized by the expanded peripheral T cells, that is their antigen specificity, were not determined.

Trimming cost V 5 bases and J 0 bases, with 10 bases left between them. Per the germline V gene, CDR1 is PRHDT and CDR2 is FYEKMQ (reference sequence). The CDR3 is 14 amino acids. The chain combines TRBV13 with TRBJ1-1, with a weak D call TRBD1 (5 bases). The sequencing used CD4+ or CD8+ T cells sorted from blood, collected in a trial of the OX40 agonist ivuxolimab. This TCR was recovered from an adult with an advanced solid tumor such as melanoma, head and neck, liver or kidney cancer. In DNA form, the CDR3 reads TGTGCCAGCAGCCCGAGGGACTTGAACACTGAAGCTTTCTTT. Amino acids: CASSPRDLNTEAFF.